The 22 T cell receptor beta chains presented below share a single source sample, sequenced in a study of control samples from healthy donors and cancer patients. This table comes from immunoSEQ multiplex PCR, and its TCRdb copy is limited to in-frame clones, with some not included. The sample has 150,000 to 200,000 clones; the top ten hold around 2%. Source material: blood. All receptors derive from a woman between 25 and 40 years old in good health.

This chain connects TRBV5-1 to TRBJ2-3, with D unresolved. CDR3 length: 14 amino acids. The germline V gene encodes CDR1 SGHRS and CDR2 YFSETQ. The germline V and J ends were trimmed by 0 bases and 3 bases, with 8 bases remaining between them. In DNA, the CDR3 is TGCGCCAGCAGCTTGGAGGGTTTTACAGATACGCAGTATTTT. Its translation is CASSLEGFTDTQYF. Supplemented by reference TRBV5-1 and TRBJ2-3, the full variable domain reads KAGVTQTPRYLIKTRGQQVTLSCSPISGHRSVSWYQQTPGQGLQFLFEYFSETQRNKGNFPGRFSGRQFSNSRSEMNVSTLELGDSALYLCASSLEGFTDTQYFGPGTRLTVL.

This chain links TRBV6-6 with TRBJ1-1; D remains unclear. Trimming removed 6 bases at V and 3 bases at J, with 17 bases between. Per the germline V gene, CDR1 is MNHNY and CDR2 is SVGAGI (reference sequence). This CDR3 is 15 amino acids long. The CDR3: CASSRGAKRDTEAFF. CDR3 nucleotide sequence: TGTGCCAGCAGCCGCGGAGCGAAAAGGGACACTGAAGCTTTCTTT.

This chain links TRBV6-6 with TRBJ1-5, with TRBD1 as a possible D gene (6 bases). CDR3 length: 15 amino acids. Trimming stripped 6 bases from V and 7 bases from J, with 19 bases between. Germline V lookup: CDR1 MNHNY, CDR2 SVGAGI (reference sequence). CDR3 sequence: CASSQRQGSYQPQHF. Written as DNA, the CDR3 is TGTGCCAGCAGCCAGCGGCAGGGGTCCTACCAGCCCCAGCATTTT.

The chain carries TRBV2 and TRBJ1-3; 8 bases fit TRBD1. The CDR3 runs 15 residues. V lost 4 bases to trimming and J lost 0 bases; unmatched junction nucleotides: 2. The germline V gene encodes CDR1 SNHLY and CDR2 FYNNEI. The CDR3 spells CASSGTGTSGNTIYF. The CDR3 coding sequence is TGTGCCAGCAGTGGGACAGGGACCTCTGGAAACACCATATATTTT.

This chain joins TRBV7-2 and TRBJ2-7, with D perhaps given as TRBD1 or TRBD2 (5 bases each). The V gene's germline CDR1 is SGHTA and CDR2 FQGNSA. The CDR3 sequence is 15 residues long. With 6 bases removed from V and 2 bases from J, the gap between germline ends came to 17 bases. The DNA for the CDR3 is TGTGCCAGCAGAGATTCCGGGACGGTACCCTACGAGCAGTACTTC. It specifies CASRDSGTVPYEQYF.

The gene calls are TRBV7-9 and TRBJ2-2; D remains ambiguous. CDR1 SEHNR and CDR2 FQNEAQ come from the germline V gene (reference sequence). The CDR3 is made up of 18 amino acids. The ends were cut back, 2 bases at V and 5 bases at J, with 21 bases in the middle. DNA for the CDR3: TGTGCCAGCAGCTTATGGGCGCTTCACGAGCCGGAGACCGGGGAGCTGTTTTTT. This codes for CASSLWALHEPETGELFF.

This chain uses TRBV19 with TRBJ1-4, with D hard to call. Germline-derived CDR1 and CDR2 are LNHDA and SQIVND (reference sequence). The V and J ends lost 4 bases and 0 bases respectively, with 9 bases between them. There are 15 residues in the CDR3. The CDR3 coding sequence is TGTGCCAGTAGTACACCGACCGCAACTAATGAAAAACTGTTTTTT. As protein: CASSTPTATNEKLFF.

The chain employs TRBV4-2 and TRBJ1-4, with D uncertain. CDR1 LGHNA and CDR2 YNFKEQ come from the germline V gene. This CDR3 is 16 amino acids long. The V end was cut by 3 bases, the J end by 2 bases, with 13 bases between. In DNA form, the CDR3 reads TGTGCCAGCAGCCACCTTACTCCCTCTACTAATGAAAAACTGTTTTTT. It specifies CASSHLTPSTNEKLFF.

CDR3 sequence (DNA): TGTGCCAGCAGCGTATTAAGCACCGGGGAGCTGTTTTTT. Its translation is CASSVLSTGELFF. The rearrangement links TRBV9 to TRBJ2-2; D unclear. The germline CDR1 and CDR2 sequences are SGDLS and YYNGEE. V lost 1 base and J 4 bases, leaving 5 bases between the germline ends. There are 13 residues in the CDR3.

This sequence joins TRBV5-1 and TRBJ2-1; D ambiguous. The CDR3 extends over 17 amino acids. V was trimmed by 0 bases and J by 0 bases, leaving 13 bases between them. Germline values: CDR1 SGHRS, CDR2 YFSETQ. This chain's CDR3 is CASSLAARGASYNEQFF. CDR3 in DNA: TGCGCCAGCAGCTTGGCCGCTCGAGGAGCCTCCTACAATGAGCAGTTCTTC.

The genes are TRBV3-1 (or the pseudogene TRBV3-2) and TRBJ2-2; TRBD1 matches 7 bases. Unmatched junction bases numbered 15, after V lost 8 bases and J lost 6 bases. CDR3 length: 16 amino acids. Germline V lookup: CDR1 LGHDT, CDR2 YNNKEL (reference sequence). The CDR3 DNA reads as TGTGCCAGCTGTCCGCGGCGCAGGGGGTCTCCCGGGGAGCTGTTTTTT. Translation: CASCPRRRGSPGELFF.

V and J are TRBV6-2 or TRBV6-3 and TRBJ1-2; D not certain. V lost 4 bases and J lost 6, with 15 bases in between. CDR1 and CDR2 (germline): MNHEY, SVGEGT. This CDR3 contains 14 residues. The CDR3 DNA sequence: TGTGCCAGCAGTTCAACCGGGAGAGGACATGGCTACACCTTC. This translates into CASSSTGRGHGYTF.

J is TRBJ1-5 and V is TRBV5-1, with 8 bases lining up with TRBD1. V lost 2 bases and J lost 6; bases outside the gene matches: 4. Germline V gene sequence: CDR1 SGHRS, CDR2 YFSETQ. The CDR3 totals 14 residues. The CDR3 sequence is CASSFGTGGQPQHF. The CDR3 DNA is TGCGCCAGCAGCTTTGGTACAGGGGGTCAGCCCCAGCATTTT.

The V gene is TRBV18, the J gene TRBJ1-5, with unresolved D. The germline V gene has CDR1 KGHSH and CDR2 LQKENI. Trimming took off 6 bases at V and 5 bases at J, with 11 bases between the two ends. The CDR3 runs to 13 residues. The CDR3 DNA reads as TGTGCCAGCTCCCCTGACTTGGATCAGCCCCAGCATTTT. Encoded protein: CASSPDLDQPQHF. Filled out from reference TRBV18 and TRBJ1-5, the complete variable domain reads NAGVMQNPRHLVRRRGQEARLRCSPMKGHSHVYWYRQLPEEGLKFMVYLQKENIIDESGMPKERFSAEFPKEGPSILRIQQVVRGDSAAYFCASSPDLDQPQHFGDGTRLSIL.

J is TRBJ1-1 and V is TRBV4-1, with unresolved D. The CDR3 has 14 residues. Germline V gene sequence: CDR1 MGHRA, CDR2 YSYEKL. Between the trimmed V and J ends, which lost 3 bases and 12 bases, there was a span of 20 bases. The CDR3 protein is CASSQIGKRAFSFF. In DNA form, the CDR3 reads TGCGCCAGCAGCCAGATTGGAAAGAGGGCCTTTTCTTTCTTT.

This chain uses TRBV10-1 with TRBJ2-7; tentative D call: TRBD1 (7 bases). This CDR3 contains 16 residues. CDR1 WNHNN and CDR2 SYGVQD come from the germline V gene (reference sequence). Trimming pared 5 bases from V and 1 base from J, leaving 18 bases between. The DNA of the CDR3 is TGCGCCAGCAGTACGACCTCGACAGGGAGGTCCTACGAGCAGTACTTC. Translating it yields CASSTTSTGRSYEQYF.

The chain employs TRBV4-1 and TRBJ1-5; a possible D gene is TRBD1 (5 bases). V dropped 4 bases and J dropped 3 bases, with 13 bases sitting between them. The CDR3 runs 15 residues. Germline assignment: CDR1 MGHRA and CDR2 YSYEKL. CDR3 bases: TGCGCCAGCAGCCCGTTCGGGACCCCCAATCAGCCCCAGCATTTT. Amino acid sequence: CASSPFGTPNQPQHF.

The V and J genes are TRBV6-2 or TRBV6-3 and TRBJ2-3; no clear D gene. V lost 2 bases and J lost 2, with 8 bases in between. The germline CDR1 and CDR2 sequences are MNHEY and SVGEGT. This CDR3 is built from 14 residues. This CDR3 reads CASSYVRATDTQYF. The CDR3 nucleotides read TGTGCCAGCAGTTACGTAAGGGCCACAGATACGCAGTATTTT.

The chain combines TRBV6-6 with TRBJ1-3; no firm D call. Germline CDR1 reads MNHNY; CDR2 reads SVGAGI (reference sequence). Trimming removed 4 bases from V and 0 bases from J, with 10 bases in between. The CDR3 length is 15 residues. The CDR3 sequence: CASSFHRYSGNTIYF. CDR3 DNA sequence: TGTGCCAGCAGTTTCCACCGCTACTCTGGAAACACCATATATTTT.

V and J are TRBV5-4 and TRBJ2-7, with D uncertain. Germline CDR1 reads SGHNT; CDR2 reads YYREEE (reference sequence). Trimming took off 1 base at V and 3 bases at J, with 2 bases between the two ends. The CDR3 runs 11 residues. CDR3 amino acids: CASSLNYEQYF. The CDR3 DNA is TGTGCCAGCAGCTTGAACTACGAGCAGTACTTC.

CDR3 bases: TGTGCCAGCAGCGTTGGGGACAGGTTCTACGAGCAGTACTTC. This encodes CASSVGDRFYEQYF. The chain couples TRBV9 to TRBJ2-7; 8 positions agree with TRBD1. CDR1 is SGDLS and CDR2 is YYNGEE in the germline V gene. The CDR3 spans 14 residues. Trimming took 2 bases from V and 3 from J; bases not matched to a gene: 4.

For the CDR3, the DNA is TGTGCCAGCAGCCAACAGGGCTTTCGATCCTACGAGCAGTACTTC. It codes for CASSQQGFRSYEQYF. The gene calls are TRBV11-2 and TRBJ2-7, with a tentative D call TRBD1 (6 bases). The CDR3 spans 15 residues. Trimming shortened V by 5 bases and J by 1 base, and 15 bases separated the two germline ends. Germline V lookup: CDR1 SGHAT, CDR2 FQNNGV.